A single sample is the source of the 8 T cell receptor beta chains below, sequenced in a study of early T cells in non-severe SARS-CoV-2 infection (TCRdb year 2021). Library method: 5' RACE. These reads were obtained on a NextSeq 500. The public reads were quality trimmed at Q25 with fastp and then assembled into clones with MiXCR by TCRdb, keeping productive beta chains. CDR3 protein duplicates are merged, each entry listing the most common genes and DNA. The sample yields approximately 79,000 distinct CDR3 sequences; about 13% were counted once. Of the sample, nearly 6% is held by the ten largest clones. The specimen sequenced was whole blood. The receptor source for this set is an adult who was a healthcare worker with PCR-confirmed SARS-CoV-2 infection or an uninfected control (not recorded which).

This clonotype was seen only a few times. V is TRBV7-9 and J is TRBJ1-1; a possible D gene is TRBD1 (6 bases). Germline lookup yields CDR1 SEHNR and CDR2 FQNEAQ (reference sequence). CDR3 length equals 13 residues. Trimming took off 6 bases at V and 1 base at J, with 9 bases between the two ends. CDR3 sequence (DNA): TGTGCCAGCAGGTTACAGGGGAACACTGAAGCTTTCTTT. Amino acids: CASRLQGNTEAFF.

This clonotype was found many times. V gene TRBV9 combines with J gene TRBJ1-2; D not resolved. This CDR3 is 14 amino acids long. CDR1 is SGDLS and CDR2 is YYNGEE in the germline V gene. V was shortened by 0 bases and J by 1 base, with 7 bases between the two germline ends. The CDR3 reads CASSVGELNYGYTF. DNA of the CDR3: TGTGCCAGCAGCGTAGGGGAGCTTAACTATGGCTACACCTTC.

This clonotype was counted a few times. The V gene is TRBV12-3 or TRBV12-4, the J gene TRBJ1-1; D not resolved. The CDR3 runs to 14 residues. The V gene lost 6 bases and the J gene lost 0 bases, with 11 bases spanning the gap. CDR3 region: CASSALRMNTEAFF. The CDR3 DNA reads TGTGCCAGCAGCGCCTTGCGAATGAACACTGAAGCTTTCTTT.

This clonotype occurred many times. The chain links TRBV7-2 to TRBJ1-6, with 9 bases that match TRBD1. The V segment lost 3 bases and the J segment 7 bases; nucleotides outside the gene matches: 4. Germline CDR1 and CDR2: SGHTA and FQGNSA. The CDR3 consists of 15 residues. The CDR3 reads CASSLDRGSNSPLHF. CDR3 nucleotide sequence: TGTGCCAGCAGCTTGGACAGGGGATCAAATTCACCCCTCCACTTT.

This clonotype was observed many times. The chain links TRBV11-2 to TRBJ2-7, with 7 bases identical to TRBD2. The J segment lost 6 bases and the V segment lost 5 bases, leaving 13 bases of the junction unmatched. Per germline, CDR1 SGHAT and CDR2 FQNNGV. This CDR3 is 15 amino acids long. For the CDR3, the DNA is TGTGCCAGCAGCACCACGGGGAGGGCCCAGGGCGAGCAGTACTTC. It translates to CASSTTGRAQGEQYF. Variable domain in full (rest from reference TRBV11-2 and TRBJ2-7): EAGVAQSPRYKIIEKRQSVAFWCNPISGHATLYWYQQILGQGPKLLIQFQNNGVVDDSQLPKDRFSAERLKGVDSTLKIQPAKLEDSAVYLCASSTTGRAQGEQYFGPGTRLTVT.

This clonotype has more than one count but fewer than ten. The chain couples TRBV7-9 to TRBJ1-2; D possibly corresponds to TRBD1 (5 bases). The V end was cut by 5 bases, the J end by 0 bases, with 16 bases between. Germline loops: CDR1 SEHNR, CDR2 FQNEAQ (reference sequence). The CDR3 consists of 16 residues. As DNA, the CDR3 is TGTGCCAGCAGCCCTATGACAGACCCCTCTAACTATGGCTACACCTTC. Protein sequence: CASSPMTDPSNYGYTF. Full variable domain (missing parts from reference TRBV7-9 and TRBJ1-2): DTGVSQNPRHKITKRGQNVTFRCDPISEHNRLYWYRQTLGQGPEFLTYFQNEAQLEKSRLLSDRFSAERPKGSFSTLEIQRTEQGDSAMYLCASSPMTDPSNYGYTFGSGTRLTVV.

This rearrangement joins TRBV9 to TRBJ2-1, with D maybe TRBD2 (5 bases). This CDR3 has 16 residues. V dropped 0 bases and J dropped 7 bases, with 17 bases sitting between them. Germline CDR1 SGDLS, CDR2 YYNGEE. The CDR3 coding sequence is TGTGCCAGCAGCGTAGAAGGTAGCGTACCTCGAAATGAGCAGTTCTTC. It encodes CASSVEGSVPRNEQFF.

By share, this clonotype ranks as medium-sized. V usage is TRBV12-3 or TRBV12-4 and J usage is TRBJ1-2; D remains ambiguous. The CDR3 has 14 residues. The V gene lost 6 bases and the J gene lost 7 bases, with 18 bases spanning the gap. The chain's CDR3 is CASSLPRSRGGYTF. CDR3 nucleotide sequence: TGTGCCAGCAGCTTGCCACGGTCTAGAGGTGGCTACACCTTC.